These T cell receptor beta chains were read from a single sample in a study of cytomegalovirus exposure and HLA in healthy donors. Profiled with immunoSEQ multiplex PCR; TCRdb holds only in-frame clones, not every one. This listing includes over 120,000 clones. The source material was PBMCs. All receptors come from a male donor in good health and CMV-seronegative. Both conserved end residues are part of each CDR3. Each record gives: D gene, V gene, J gene, CDR3 DNA, CDR3 protein. D genes are given only for firm matches.

TRBD1	TRBV19	TRBJ2-1	TGTGCCAGTAGTCCGACCGGGACAGGCCGAGGAAGGGATGCTTACAATGAGCAGTTCTTC	CASSPTGTGRGRDAYNEQFF
TRBD1	TRBV7-9	TRBJ2-7	TGTGCCAGCAGCTCCGAGGGACAGCTCTACGAGCAGTACTTC	CASSSEGQLYEQYF
NA	TRBV6-1	TRBJ2-6	TGTGCCAGCAGTGACAGGGGCGGCTCTGGGGCCAACGTCCTGACTTTC	CASSDRGGSGANVLTF
NA	TRBV7-8	TRBJ2-5	TGTGCCAGCAGCATTGAGCGGGAGACCCAGTACTTC	CASSIERETQYF
TRBD1	TRBV7-2	TRBJ1-3	TGTGCCAGCAGCTCTAGACAGGGAATCGTCTCTGGAAACACCATATATTTT	CASSSRQGIVSGNTIYF
TRBD2	TRBV28	TRBJ2-1	TGTGCCAGCAGTTTAGAGATTAGCGGGGGGGCCGGGAATGAGCAGTTCTTC	CASSLEISGGAGNEQFF
NA	TRBV30	TRBJ2-3	TGTGCCTGGAGCGGGAGCAGAGATACGCAGTATTTT	CAWSGSRDTQYF
NA	TRBV9	TRBJ2-7	TGTGCCAGCAGCGTAGGACAGGATGGCTACGAGCAGTACTTC	CASSVGQDGYEQYF
NA	TRBV7-9	TRBJ1-1	TGTGCCAGCAGCTTAGGACATAACACTGAAGCTTTCTTT	CASSLGHNTEAFF
TRBD2	TRBV9	TRBJ2-1	TGTGCCAGCAGCGTAGTCGCTAGCGGGTTGGGGAGTGAGCAGTTCTTC	CASSVVASGLGSEQFF
NA	TRBV6-5	TRBJ2-1	TGTGCCAGCAGTTACTCGTTATCCAATGAGCAGTTCTTC	CASSYSLSNEQFF
NA	TRBV27	TRBJ1-5	TGTGCCAGCAGCCCGTCTTGGACACCGAATCAGCCCCAGCATTTT	CASSPSWTPNQPQHF
TRBD2	TRBV6-5	TRBJ2-1	TGTGCCAGCAGCCCCCCCCTAGCGGGAGACAATGAGCAGTTCTTC	CASSPPLAGDNEQFF
TRBD2	TRBV29-1	TRBJ2-1	TGCAGCGTTGAGTTAGCGGGAGGGCCTAAATATGAGCAGTTCTTC	CSVELAGGPKYEQFF